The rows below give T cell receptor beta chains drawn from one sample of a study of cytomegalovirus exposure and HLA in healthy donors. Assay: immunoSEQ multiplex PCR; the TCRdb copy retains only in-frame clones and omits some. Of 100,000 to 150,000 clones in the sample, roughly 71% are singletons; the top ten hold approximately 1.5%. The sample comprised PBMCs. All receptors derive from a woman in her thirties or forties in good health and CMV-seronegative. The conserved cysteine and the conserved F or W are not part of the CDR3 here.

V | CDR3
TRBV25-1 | ASSGSRDGGYT
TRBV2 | ASGDAAGRTYEQY
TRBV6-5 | ASSFGLGTDTQY
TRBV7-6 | ASSLTPGSGNTIY
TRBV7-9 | ASSLDAGQANSPLH
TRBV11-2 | ASSLEGSGGPYNEQF
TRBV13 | ASSLGDRGNEKLF
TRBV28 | ASSLQIGSGGGTYGYT
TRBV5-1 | ASSLSGGFNYGYT
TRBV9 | ASSVDWNTEAF
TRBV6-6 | ASSFPGQGSTGELF
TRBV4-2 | ASSQEHGEQY
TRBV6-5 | ASSRDSQNQPQH
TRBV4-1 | ASSQVQDEQY
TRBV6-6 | ASSKTFYEQY
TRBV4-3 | ASSQAPQNYGYT
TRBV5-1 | ASSFMGDRVGYT
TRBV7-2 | ASSLDRQPQH
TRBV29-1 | SVHQTGSRYGYT
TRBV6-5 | ASSYGDRRTTDTQY
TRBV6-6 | ASRNSPTYEQY
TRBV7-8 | ASSPPDSYEQY
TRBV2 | VAGPHTDTQY
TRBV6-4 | AVSQEGGDTQY
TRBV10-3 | AISEGTGMNTEAF
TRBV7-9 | ASSLAFREAGMDYGYT
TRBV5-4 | ASSLAKAGSSGNTIY
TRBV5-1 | ASSLGRQAGFPEGGYT
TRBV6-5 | ASSPDRVVDYGYT
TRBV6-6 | ASSYSSRGWDQPQH
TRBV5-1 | ASSSTAYEQY
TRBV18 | ASSRGDRSYEQY
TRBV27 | ASSPHRDRATNTEAF
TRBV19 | ASSPGTYGYT
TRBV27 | ASSLQAQYNEQF
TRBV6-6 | ASSTGQSSYNEQF
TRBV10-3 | AITPGTGYGSRTEAF
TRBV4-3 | ASSQTGGRSYNEQF
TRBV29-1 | SVGQGKHEQY
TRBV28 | ASSQPWTGDYGYT
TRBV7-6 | ASSPAGLAGGSLSYNEQF
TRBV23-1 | ASSPTGQPNTEAF
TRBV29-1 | SVAATSPL
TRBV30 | AWSITGGLF
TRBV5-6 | ASSGGQEINQPQH
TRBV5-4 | ASSPPGNSGYEQY
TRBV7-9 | ASSLGSSGRMNTEAF
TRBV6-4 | ASRHDSINTDTQY
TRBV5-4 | ASSNDRDTQY
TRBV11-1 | ASSLVRVQSSYNEQF
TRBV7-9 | ASSLAGDSNQPQH
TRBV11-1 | ASRAQGANRQGGYT
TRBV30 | AWTVGGQGYGYT
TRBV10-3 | AISEGRAGGNTIY
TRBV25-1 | ASQRGGVNTDTQY